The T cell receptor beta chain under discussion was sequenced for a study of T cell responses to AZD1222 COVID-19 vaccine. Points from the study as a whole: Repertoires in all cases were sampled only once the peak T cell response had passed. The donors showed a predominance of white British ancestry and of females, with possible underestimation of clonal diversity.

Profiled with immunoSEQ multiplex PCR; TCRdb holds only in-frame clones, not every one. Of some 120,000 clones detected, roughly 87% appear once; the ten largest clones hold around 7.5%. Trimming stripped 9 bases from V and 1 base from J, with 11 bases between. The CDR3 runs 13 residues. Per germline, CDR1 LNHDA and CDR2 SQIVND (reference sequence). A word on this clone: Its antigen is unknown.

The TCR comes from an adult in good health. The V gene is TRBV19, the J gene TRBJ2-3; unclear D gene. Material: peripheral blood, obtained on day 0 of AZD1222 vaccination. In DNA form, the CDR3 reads TGTGCCAGCCTACCTAGTGGCACAGATACGCAGTATTTT. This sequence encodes CASLPSGTDTQYF.